One TCR beta chain is described in this entry. The table came from immunoSEQ multiplex PCR; TCRdb's copy has only in-frame clones and leaves some out. The sample carries around 1.1 million clones, approximately 80% recorded once. This sample was taken from a study of shared clonotypes between healthy human individuals. Study-wide background: Sampling drew on donors who were two women and a few men aged 18 to 49.

The CDR3 has 14 amino acids. Germline assignment: CDR1 SQVTM and CDR2 ANQGSEA. Trimming at V came to 6 bases and at J to 6 bases, leaving 10 bases not matched to a gene. Sequencing was performed on memory CD4+ T cells from PBMCs. Subset of the sample: CD45RA-negative fraction. The receptor was isolated from a man aged 18-30 years in good health. Some clones in this sample may be carry-over from other donors' samples. V usage is TRBV29-1 and J usage is TRBJ2-5; 10 bases are shared with TRBD1. The CDR3 sequence: CSVKRDRGVQTQYF. DNA of the CDR3: TGCAGCGTCAAAAGGGACAGGGGAGTCCAGACCCAGTACTTC.